This T cell receptor (beta chain) was identified during a study of T cell changes during pregnancy in multiple sclerosis. Profiled with immunoSEQ multiplex PCR; TCRdb holds only in-frame clones, not every one. The profile shows around 100,000 clones, roughly nine tenths of them singletons. Germline V gene lookup returns CDR1 SGHDT and CDR2 YYEEEE. This CDR3 has 15 amino acids. V gave up 2 bases and J gave up 0 bases; unmatched junction bases: 4. The sample was peripheral blood, taken after pregnancy. This rearrangement joins TRBV5-6 to TRBJ2-7, with TRBD1 matching over 8 bases. The receptor comes from a female donor with multiple sclerosis, enrolled in a pregnancy study. The CDR3 DNA reads TGTGCCAGCAGCTTCGGGACAGGAGCCTCCTACGAGCAGTACTTC. Amino acids: CASSFGTGASYEQYF.